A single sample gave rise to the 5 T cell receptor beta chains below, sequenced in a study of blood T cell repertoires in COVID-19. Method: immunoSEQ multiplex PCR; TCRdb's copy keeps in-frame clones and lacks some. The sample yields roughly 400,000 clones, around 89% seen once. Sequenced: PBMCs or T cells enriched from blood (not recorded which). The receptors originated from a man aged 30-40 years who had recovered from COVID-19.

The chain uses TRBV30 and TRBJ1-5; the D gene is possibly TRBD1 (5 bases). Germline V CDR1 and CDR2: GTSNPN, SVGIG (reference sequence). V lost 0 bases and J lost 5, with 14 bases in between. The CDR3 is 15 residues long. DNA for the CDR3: TGTGCCTGGAGTGTACTGTCAGGGCTCCATCAGCCCCAGCATTTT. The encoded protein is CAWSVLSGLHQPQHF.

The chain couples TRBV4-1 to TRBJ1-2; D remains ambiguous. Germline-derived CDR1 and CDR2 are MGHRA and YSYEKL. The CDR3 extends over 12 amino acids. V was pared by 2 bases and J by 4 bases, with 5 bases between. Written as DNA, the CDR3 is TGCGCCAGCAGCCAATCGGGCTATGGCTACACCTTC. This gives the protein CASSQSGYGYTF.

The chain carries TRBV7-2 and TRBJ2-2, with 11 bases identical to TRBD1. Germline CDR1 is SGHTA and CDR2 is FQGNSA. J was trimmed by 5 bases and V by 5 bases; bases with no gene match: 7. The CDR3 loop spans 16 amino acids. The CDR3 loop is CASSTRTGGLTGELFF. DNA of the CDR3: TGTGCCAGCAGCACCAGGACAGGGGGCTTGACCGGGGAGCTGTTTTTT.

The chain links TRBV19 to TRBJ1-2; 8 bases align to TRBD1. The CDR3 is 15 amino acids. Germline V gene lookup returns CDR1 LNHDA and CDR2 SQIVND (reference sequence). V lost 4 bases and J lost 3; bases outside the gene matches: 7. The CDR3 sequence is CASSTAWGQDYGYTF. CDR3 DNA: TGTGCCAGTAGTACCGCCTGGGGACAGGACTATGGCTACACCTTC.

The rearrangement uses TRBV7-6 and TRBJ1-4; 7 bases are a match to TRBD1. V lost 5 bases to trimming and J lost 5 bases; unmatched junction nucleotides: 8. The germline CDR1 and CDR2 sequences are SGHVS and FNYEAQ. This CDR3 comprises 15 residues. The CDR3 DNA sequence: TGTGCCAGCAGCAGAGCCGGGACAGCGAATGAAAAACTGTTTTTT. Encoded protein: CASSRAGTANEKLFF.